Sequencing of this T cell receptor beta chain was carried out in a study of T cells after yellow fever vaccination. This clonotype was observed many times. The CDR3 runs to 13 residues. The germline CDR1 and CDR2 sequences are SGHRS and YFSETQ. Trimming took 3 bases from V and 2 from J, leaving 9 bases between them. For TCR, cDNA came from 5'RACE template switching, which added a universal primer site and UMIs. TCRdb reprocessed the 5' RACE reads via MiXCR and lists one record per CDR3 protein. The sample holds about 220,000 distinct CDR3 sequences, more than 6.5% seen once. This chain links TRBV5-1 with TRBJ2-7; a possible D gene is TRBD1 (5 bases). Source: CD4+ T cells sorted from PBMCs, taken on the day of the yellow fever booster vaccination. The receptor was isolated from a young man who received the YFV17D yellow fever vaccine. CDR3 protein: CASSYPGTYEQYF. CDR3 in DNA: TGCGCCAGCAGCTACCCAGGGACCTACGAGCAGTACTTC.